In this sample, the clone carrying this T cell receptor beta chain turned up many times. What it recognizes is unknown. TCR beta CDR3 regions were amplified from RNA transcripts. Researchers ran a first-round RT-PCR on the TCR CDR3 using the HTBI primer set. TCRdb passed the multiplex PCR reads through MiXCR, listing each CDR3 protein once. This repertoire shows about 350,000 distinct CDR3 sequences, around 18% found once; its top ten account for 15% to 19%. Trimming pared 3 bases from V and 4 bases from J, leaving 4 bases between. The CDR3 has 13 amino acids. Germline V gene sequence: CDR1 SGHAT, CDR2 FQNNGV. The data derive from a study of T cells in Graves' hyperthyroidism and ophthalmopathy. Study context: Any treatment followed the collection of peripheral blood at initial diagnosis. Notes on the study in general: Model predictions of ophthalmopathy came a median roughly 6.7 months before onset.

This sequence joins TRBV11-2 and TRBJ2-6; D gene uncertain. This receptor was obtained from a woman aged 40-49 years with Graves' ophthalmopathy. The sample was blood. The CDR3 protein is CASSLPGANVLTF. In DNA, the CDR3 is TGTGCCAGCAGCTTGCCAGGGGCCAACGTCCTGACTTTC. Complete variable domain (other parts from reference TRBV11-2 and TRBJ2-6): EAGVAQSPRYKIIEKRQSVAFWCNPISGHATLYWYQQILGQGPKLLIQFQNNGVVDDSQLPKDRFSAERLKGVDSTLKIQPAKLEDSAVYLCASSLPGANVLTFGAGSRLTVL.